This T cell receptor beta chain was identified in a study of T cell responses to AZD1222 COVID-19 vaccine. The protocol was immunoSEQ multiplex PCR, while the TCRdb copy is restricted to in-frame clones and leaves out a portion. The sample carries roughly 150,000 clones, 85% to 95% recorded once. The CDR3 runs 15 residues. V lost 8 bases and J lost 3; bases outside the gene matches: 11. Per the germline V gene, CDR1 is LNHDA and CDR2 is SQIVND (reference sequence). The J gene is TRBJ1-1, the V gene TRBV19, with TRBD1 matching over 8 bases. Sample: peripheral blood, taken on day 0 of AZD1222 vaccination. This TCR derives from an adult in good health. Written as DNA, the CDR3 is TGTGCCAGTTCCACCCAGGGGGCGCGGTACACTGAAGCTTTCTTT. This sequence encodes CASSTQGARYTEAFF.